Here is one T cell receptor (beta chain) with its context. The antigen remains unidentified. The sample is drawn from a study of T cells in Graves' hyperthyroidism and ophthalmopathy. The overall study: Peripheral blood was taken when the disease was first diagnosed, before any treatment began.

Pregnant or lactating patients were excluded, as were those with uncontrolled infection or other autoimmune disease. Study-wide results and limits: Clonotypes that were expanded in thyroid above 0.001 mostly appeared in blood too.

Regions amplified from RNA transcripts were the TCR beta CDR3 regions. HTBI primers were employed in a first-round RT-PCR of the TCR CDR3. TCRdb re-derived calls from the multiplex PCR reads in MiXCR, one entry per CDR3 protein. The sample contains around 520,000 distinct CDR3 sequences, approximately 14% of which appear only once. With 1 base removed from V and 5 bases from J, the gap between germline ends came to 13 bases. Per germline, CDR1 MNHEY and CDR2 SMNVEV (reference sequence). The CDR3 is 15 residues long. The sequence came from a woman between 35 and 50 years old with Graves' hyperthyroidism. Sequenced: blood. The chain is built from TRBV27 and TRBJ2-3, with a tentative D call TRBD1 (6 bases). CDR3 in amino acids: CASSLWPRGQDTQYF. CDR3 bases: TGTGCCAGCAGTTTATGGCCCCGGGGACAAGATACGCAGTATTTT.